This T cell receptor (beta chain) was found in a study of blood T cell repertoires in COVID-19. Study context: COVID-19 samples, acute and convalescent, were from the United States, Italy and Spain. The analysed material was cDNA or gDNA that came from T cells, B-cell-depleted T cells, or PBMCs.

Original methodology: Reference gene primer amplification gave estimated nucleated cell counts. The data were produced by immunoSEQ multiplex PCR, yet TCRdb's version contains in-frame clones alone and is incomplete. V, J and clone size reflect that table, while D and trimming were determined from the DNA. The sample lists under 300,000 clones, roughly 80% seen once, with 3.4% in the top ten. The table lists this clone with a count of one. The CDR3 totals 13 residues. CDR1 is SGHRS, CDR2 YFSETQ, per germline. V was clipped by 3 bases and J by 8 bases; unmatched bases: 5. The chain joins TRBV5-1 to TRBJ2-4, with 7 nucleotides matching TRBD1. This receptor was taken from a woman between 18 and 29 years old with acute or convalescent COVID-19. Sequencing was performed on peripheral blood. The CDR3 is CASSSTGWDIQYF. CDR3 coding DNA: TGCGCCAGCAGCTCGACAGGGTGGGACATTCAGTACTTC.